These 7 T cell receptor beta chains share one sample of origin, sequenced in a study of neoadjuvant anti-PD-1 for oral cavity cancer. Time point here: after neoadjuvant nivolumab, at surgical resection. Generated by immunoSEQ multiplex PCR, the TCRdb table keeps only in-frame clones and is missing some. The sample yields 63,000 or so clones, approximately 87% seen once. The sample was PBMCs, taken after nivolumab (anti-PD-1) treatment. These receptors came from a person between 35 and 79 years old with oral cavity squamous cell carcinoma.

The CDR3 DNA follows: TGTGCCAGCAGCTTACGGAGCAGCTATGGCTACACCTTC. It codes for CASSLRSSYGYTF. The rearrangement joins TRBV7-6 to TRBJ1-2, with D hard to call. Trimming pared 2 bases from V and 4 bases from J, leaving 8 bases between. This CDR3 is built from 13 residues. From germline, CDR1 is SGHVS and CDR2 FNYEAQ.

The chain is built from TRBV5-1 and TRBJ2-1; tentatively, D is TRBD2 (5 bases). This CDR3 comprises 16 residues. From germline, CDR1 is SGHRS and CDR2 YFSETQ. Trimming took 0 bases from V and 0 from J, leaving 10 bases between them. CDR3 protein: CASSLVGTSSYNEQFF. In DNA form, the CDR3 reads TGCGCCAGCAGCTTGGTCGGAACTAGCTCCTACAATGAGCAGTTCTTC.

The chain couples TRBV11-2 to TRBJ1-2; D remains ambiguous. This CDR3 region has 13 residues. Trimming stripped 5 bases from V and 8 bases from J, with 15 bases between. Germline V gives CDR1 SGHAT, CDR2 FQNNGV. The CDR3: CASSRGVIFGYTF. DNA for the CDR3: TGTGCCAGCAGCCGGGGAGTAATCTTCGGCTACACCTTC.

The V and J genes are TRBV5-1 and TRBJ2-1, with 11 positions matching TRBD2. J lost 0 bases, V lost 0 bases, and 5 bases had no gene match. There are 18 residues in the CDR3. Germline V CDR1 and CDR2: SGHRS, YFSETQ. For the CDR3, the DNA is TGCGCCAGCAGCTTGGAGCCTAGCGGGGGGTACTCCTACAATGAGCAGTTCTTC. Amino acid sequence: CASSLEPSGGYSYNEQFF.

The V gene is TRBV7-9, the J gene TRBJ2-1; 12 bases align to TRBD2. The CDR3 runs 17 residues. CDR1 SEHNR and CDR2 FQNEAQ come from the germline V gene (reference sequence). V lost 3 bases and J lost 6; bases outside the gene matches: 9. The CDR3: CASSLRFLTSGGNEQFF. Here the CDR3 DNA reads TGTGCCAGCAGCTTGCGTTTTCTGACTAGCGGGGGCAATGAGCAGTTCTTC.

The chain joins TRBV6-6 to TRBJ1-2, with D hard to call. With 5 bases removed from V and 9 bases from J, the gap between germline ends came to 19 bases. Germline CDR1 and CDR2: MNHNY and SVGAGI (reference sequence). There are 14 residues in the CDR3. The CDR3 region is CASSPSSPGESYTF. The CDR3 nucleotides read TGTGCCAGCAGTCCCTCTTCTCCGGGTGAAAGCTACACCTTC.

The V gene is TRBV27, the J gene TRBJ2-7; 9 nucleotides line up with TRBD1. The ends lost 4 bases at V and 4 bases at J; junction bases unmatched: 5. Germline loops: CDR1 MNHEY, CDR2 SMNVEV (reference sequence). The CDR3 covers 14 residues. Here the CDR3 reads CASSSGTGRYEQYF. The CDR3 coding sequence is TGTGCCAGCAGTTCCGGGACAGGGAGGTACGAGCAGTACTTC.